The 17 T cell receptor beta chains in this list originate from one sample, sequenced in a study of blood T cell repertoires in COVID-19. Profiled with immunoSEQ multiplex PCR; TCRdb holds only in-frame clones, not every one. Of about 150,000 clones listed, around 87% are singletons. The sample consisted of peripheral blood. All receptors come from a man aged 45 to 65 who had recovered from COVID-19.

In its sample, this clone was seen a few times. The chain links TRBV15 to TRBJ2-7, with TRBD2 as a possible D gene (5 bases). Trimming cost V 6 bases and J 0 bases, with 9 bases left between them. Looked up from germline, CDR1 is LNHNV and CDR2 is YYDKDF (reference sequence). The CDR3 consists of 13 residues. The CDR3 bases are TGTGCCACCAGGTCGGGGAGCTCCTACGAGCAGTACTTC. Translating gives CATRSGSSYEQYF. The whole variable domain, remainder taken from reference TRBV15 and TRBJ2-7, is DAMVIQNPRYQVTQFGKPVTLSCSQTLNHNVMYWYQQKSSQAPKLLFHYYDKDFNNEADTPDNFQSRRPNTSFCFLDIRSPGLGDTAMYLCATRSGSSYEQYFGPGTRLTVT.

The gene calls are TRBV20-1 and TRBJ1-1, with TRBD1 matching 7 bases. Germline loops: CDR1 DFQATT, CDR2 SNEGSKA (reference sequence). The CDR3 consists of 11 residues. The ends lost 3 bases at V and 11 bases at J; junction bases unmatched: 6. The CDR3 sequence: CSASWGQSAFF. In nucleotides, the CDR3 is TGCAGTGCTAGTTGGGGACAGAGTGCTTTCTTT.

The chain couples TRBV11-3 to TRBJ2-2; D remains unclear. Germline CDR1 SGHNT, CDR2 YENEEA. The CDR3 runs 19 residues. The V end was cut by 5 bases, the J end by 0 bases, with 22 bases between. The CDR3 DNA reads TGTGCCAGCAGCGGCAGTAGCATCTCGGTAGACGCGAACACCGGGGAGCTGTTTTTT. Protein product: CASSGSSISVDANTGELFF. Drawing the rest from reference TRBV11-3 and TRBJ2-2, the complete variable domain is EAGVVQSPRYKIIEKKQPVAFWCNPISGHNTLYWYLQNLGQGPELLIRYENEEAVDDSQLPKDRFSAERLKGVDSTLKIQPAELGDSAVYLCASSGSSISVDANTGELFFGEGSRLTVL.

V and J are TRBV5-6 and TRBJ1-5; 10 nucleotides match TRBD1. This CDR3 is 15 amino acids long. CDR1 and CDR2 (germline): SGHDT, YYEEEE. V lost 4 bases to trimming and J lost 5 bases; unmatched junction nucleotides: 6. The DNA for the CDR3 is TGTGCCAGCAGCAGGAGGACAGGGGGAGATCAGCCCCAGCATTTT. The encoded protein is CASSRRTGGDQPQHF. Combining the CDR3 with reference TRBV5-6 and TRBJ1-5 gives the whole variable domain DAGVTQSPTHLIKTRGQQVTLRCSPKSGHDTVSWYQQALGQGPQFIFQYYEEEERQRGNFPDRFSGHQFPNYSSELNVNALLLGDSALYLCASSRRTGGDQPQHFGDGTRLSIL.

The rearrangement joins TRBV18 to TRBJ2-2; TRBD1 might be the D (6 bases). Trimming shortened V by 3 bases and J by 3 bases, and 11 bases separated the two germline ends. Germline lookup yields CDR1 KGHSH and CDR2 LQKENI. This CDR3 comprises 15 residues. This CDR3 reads CASSPSTGHTGELFF. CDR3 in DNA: TGTGCCAGCTCACCTTCGACAGGTCACACCGGGGAGCTGTTTTTT.

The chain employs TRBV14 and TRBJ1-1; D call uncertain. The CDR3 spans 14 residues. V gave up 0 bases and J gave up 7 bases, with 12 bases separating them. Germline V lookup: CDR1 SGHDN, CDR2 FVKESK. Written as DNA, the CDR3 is TGTGCCAGCAGCCAAGATCGCACCTATAATGAAGCTTTCTTT. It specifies CASSQDRTYNEAFF.

The CDR3 DNA reads as TGTGCCAGCAACCGGGAACCTAGAGGCGAGCAGTACTTC. Translated, it gives CASNREPRGEQYF. The rearrangement uses TRBV6-5 and TRBJ2-7; a weak D match, TRBD2 (5 bases). The CDR3 is 13 residues long. Germline CDR1 reads MNHEY; CDR2 reads SVGAGI. V lost 7 bases and J lost 6, with 16 bases in between.

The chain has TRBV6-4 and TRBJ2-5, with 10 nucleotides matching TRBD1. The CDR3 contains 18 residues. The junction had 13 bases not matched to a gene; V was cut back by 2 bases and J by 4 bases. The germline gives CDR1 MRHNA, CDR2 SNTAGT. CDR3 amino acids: CASSDPKDRGSLVETQYF. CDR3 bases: TGTGCCAGCAGTGACCCCAAGGACAGGGGGAGCCTGGTAGAGACCCAGTACTTC.

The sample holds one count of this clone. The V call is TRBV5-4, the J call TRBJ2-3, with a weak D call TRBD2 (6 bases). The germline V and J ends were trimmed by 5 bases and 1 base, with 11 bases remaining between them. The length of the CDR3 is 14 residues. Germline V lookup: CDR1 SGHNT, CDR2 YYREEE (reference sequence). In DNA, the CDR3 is TGTGCCAGCAGTGGGCGGGGCGGCACAGATACGCAGTATTTT. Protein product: CASSGRGGTDTQYF. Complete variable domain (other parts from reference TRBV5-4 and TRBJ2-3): ETGVTQSPTHLIKTRGQQVTLRCSSQSGHNTVSWYQQALGQGPQFIFQYYREEENGRGNFPPRFSGLQFPNYSSELNVNALELDDSALYLCASSGRGGTDTQYFGPGTRLTVL.

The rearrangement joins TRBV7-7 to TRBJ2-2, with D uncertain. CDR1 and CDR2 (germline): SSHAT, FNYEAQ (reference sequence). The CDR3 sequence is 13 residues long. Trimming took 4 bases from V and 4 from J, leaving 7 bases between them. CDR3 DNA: TGTGCCAGCAGCTCTTCGGGCACCGGGGAGCTGTTTTTT. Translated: CASSSSGTGELFF.

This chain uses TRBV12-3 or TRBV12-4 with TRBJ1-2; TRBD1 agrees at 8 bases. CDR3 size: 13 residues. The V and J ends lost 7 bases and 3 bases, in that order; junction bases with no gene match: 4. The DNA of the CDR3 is TGTGCCAGCAACCCGACAGGGGACTATGGCTACACCTTC. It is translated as CASNPTGDYGYTF.

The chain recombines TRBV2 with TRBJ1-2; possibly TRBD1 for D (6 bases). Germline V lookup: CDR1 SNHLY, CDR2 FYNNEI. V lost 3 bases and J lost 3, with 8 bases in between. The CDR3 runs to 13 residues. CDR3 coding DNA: TGTGCCAGCAGTGACAACAGGGACTATGGCTACACCTTC. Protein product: CASSDNRDYGYTF.

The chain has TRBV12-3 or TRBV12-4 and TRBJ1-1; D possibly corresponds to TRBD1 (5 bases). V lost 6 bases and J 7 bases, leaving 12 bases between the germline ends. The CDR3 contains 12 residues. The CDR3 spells CASSDRGVEAFF. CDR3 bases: TGTGCCAGCAGCGACCGGGGGGTTGAAGCTTTCTTT.

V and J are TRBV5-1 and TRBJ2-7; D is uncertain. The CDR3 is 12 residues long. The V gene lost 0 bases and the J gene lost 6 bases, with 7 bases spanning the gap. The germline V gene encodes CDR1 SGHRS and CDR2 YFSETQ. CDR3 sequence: CASSLGASEQYF. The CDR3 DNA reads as TGCGCCAGCAGCTTGGGGGCCTCCGAGCAGTACTTC. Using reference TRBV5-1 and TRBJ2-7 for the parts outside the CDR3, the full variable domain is KAGVTQTPRYLIKTRGQQVTLSCSPISGHRSVSWYQQTPGQGLQFLFEYFSETQRNKGNFPGRFSGRQFSNSRSEMNVSTLELGDSALYLCASSLGASEQYFGPGTRLTVT.

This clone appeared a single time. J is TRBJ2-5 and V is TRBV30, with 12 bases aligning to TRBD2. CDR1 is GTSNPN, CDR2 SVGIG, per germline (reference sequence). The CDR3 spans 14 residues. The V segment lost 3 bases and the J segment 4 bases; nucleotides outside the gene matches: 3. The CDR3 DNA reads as TGTGCCTGGAGCACTAGCGGGGGGTTAGAGACCCAGTACTTC. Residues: CAWSTSGGLETQYF. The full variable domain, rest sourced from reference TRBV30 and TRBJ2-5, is SQTIHQWPATLVQPVGSPLSLECTVEGTSNPNLYWYRQAAGRGLQLLFYSVGIGQISSEVPQNLSASRPQDRQFILSSKKLLLSDSGFYLCAWSTSGGLETQYFGPGTRLLVL.

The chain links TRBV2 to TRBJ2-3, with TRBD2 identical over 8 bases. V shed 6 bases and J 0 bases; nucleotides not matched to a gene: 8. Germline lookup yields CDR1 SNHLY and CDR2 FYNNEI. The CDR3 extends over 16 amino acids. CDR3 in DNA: TGTGCCAGCAGCCTGACTAGCGTACCGAGCACAGATACGCAGTATTTT. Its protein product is CASSLTSVPSTDTQYF.

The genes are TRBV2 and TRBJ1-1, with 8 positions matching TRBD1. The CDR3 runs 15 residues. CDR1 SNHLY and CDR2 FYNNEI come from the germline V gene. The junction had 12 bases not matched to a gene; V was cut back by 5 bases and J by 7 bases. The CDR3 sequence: CASSTRTGNFLEAFF. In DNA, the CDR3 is TGTGCCAGCAGTACCCGGACAGGGAATTTCCTTGAAGCTTTCTTT.